A single TCR beta chain is shown here with its context. Its specificity is unknown. Donors showed nominal health when sampled, although they likely had unrecorded immune exposures. This entry comes from a study of cytomegalovirus exposure and HLA in healthy donors. As for the study in general: Early release data held around 80 million unique TCRs from HLA-typed donors.

Broader study findings: A later analysis found TCR association rates differed by HLA locus, highest for DRB1 and lowest for HLA-C. Specific recognition of CMV antigens was confirmed in vitro for a few chains (all CMV-associated).

PCR involved 60 Vbeta and 13 Jbeta primers. Measured with immunoSEQ multiplex PCR; TCRdb has only the in-frame clones, and not every one. The sample consists of about 180,000 clones, 75% to 85% of them appearing once. Material for sequencing was PBMCs. This sequence was found in a woman aged 25 to 45 in good health and CMV-seronegative.

CDR3 sequence (DNA): TGTGCCAGCAGCGCAGGACTACTCACCGGGGAGCTGTTTTTT. Its protein product is CASSAGLLTGELFF. The chain employs TRBV9 and TRBJ2-2, with TRBD2 as a possible D gene (6 bases). This CDR3 spans 14 amino acids. Germline V gene lookup returns CDR1 SGDLS and CDR2 YYNGEE. The germline V and J ends were trimmed by 3 bases and 4 bases, with 10 bases remaining between them.